This T cell receptor beta chain was found in a study of cytomegalovirus exposure and HLA in healthy donors. Whole-study findings and limits: Altogether, 164 TCR beta chains were recorded as cytomegalovirus-associated.

In regard to this clone: The target antigen is unknown.

The germline CDR1 and CDR2 sequences are MNHEY and SMNVEV (reference sequence). The CDR3 runs 18 residues. The V gene lost 6 bases and the J gene lost 6 bases, with 26 bases spanning the gap. 60 Vbeta and 13 Jbeta primers were used in PCR. Assay used: immunoSEQ multiplex PCR; TCRdb lists only in-frame clones, some missing. The data contain 100,000 to 150,000 clones, roughly 80% of them singletons. The sample was PBMCs. The chain uses TRBV27 and TRBJ2-2; TRBD2 is a possible D gene (6 bases). The source of this sequence is a man in his thirties or forties in good health and CMV-seronegative. CDR3 protein: CASSRVPAGQKRAGELFF. DNA of the CDR3: TGTGCCAGCAGCCGAGTTCCGGCAGGGCAAAAGCGGGCCGGGGAGCTGTTTTTT.